This T cell receptor beta chain emerged from a study of radiation and T cells in renal cell carcinoma. This CDR3 spans 15 amino acids. J was trimmed by 3 bases and V by 5 bases; bases with no gene match: 7. CDR1 and CDR2 (germline): SGHTA, FQGTGA. This clone was seen a handful of times. Time point in this sample: baseline pretreatment blood. Specified treatment: 15 Gy SBRT to primary tumor, nephrectomy 4 weeks later. Assay: immunoSEQ multiplex PCR; the TCRdb copy retains only in-frame clones and omits some. Altogether some 22,000 clones are present, about 80% being singletons, with the ten largest covering around 40%.

The receptor was isolated from a man aged 55 to 70 with renal cell carcinoma. The rearrangement uses TRBV7-3 and TRBJ2-7, with 10 bases matching TRBD1. Sequenced material: blood, taken from a patient whose treatment included radiotherapy and nephrectomy. CDR3 coding DNA: TGTGCCAGCAGCCGCTGGGGGACAGGGGACTACGAGCAGTACTTC. Translating it yields CASSRWGTGDYEQYF.